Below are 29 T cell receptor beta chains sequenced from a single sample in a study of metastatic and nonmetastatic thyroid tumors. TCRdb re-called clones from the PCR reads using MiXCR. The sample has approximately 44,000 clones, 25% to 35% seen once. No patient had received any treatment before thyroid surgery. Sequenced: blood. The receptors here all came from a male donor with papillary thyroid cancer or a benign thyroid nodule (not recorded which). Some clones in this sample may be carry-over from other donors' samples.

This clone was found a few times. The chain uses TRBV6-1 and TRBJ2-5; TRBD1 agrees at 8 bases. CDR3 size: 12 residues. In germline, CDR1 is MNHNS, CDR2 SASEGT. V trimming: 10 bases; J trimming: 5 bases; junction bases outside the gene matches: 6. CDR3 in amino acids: CAIRGQVETQYF. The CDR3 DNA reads TGTGCCATCAGGGGACAGGTGGAGACCCAGTACTTC.

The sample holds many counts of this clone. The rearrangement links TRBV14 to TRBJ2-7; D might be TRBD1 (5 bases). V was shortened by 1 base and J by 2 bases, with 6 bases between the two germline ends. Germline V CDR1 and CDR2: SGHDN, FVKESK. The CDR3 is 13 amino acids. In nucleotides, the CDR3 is TGTGCCAGCAGCCAAGTACAGGCCTACGAGCAGTACTTC. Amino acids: CASSQVQAYEQYF.

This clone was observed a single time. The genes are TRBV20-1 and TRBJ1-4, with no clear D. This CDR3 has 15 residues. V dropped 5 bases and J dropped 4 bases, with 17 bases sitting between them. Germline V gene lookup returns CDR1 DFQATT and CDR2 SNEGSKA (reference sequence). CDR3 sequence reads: CSAFTERSDNEKLFF. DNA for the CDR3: TGCAGTGCTTTTACAGAGCGCAGTGATAATGAAAAACTGTTTTTT.

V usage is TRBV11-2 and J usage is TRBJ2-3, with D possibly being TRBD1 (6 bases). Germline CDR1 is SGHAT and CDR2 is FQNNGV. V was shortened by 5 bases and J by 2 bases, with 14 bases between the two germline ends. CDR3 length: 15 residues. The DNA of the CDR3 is TGTGCCAGCAGCCAGGGGTGGGGATACACAGATACGCAGTATTTT. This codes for CASSQGWGYTDTQYF.

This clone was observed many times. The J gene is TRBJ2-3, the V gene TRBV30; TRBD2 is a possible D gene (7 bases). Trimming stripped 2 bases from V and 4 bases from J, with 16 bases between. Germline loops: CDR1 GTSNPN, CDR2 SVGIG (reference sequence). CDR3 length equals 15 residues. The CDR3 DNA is TGTGCCTGGAGTCCCCGGGGGGCGGGCGCAGATACGCAGTATTTT. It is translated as CAWSPRGAGADTQYF. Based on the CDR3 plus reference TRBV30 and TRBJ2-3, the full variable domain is SQTIHQWPATLVQPVGSPLSLECTVEGTSNPNLYWYRQAAGRGLQLLFYSVGIGQISSEVPQNLSASRPQDRQFILSSKKLLLSDSGFYLCAWSPRGAGADTQYFGPGTRLTVL.

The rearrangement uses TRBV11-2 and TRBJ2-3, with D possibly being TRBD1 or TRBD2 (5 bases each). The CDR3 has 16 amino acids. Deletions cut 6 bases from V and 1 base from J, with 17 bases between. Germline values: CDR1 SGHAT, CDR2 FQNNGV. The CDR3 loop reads CASRVGVGLGTDTQYF. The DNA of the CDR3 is TGTGCCAGCAGAGTGGGGGTCGGACTTGGCACAGATACGCAGTATTTT.

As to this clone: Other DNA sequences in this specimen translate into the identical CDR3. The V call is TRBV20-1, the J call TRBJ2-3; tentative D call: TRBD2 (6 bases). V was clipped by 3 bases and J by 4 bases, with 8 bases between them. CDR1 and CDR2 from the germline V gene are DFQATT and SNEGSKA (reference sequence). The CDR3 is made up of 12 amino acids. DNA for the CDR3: TGCAGTGCTAGCGGCGGGGCAGATACGCAGTATTTT. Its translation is CSASGGADTQYF.

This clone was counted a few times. CDR3 loop: CATSDPGHQSDTQYF. CDR3 DNA: TGTGCCACCAGTGACCCCGGACATCAAAGCGATACGCAGTATTTT. V and J are TRBV24-1 and TRBJ2-3; a weak D match, TRBD1 (5 bases). Trimming took off 4 bases at V and 6 bases at J, with 16 bases between the two ends. There are 15 residues in the CDR3. Germline V lookup: CDR1 KGHDR, CDR2 SFDVKD.

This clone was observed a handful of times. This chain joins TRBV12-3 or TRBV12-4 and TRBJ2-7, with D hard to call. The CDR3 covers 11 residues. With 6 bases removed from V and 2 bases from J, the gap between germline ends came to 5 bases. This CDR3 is CASSPTYEQYF. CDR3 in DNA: TGTGCCAGCAGCCCCACCTACGAGCAGTACTTC.

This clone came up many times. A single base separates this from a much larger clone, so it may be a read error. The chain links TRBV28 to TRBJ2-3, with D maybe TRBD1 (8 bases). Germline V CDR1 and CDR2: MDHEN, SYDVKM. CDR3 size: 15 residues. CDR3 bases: TGTGCCAGCGGTTTACTACAGGGGGGGGGAGATACGCAGTATTTT. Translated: CASGLLQGGGDTQYF. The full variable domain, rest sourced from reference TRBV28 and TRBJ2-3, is DVKVTQSSRYLVKRTGEKVFLECVQDMDHENMFWYRQDPGLGLRLIYFSYDVKMKEKGDIPEGYSVSREKKERFSLILESASTNQTSMYLCASGLLQGGGDTQYFGPGTRLTVL.

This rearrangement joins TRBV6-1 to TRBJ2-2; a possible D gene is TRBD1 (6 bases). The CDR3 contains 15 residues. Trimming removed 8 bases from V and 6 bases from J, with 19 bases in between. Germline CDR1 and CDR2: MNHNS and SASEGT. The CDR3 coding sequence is TGTGCCAGCGGACGGGACATGGCCGCTGCCGGGGAGCTGTTTTTT. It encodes CASGRDMAAAGELFF.

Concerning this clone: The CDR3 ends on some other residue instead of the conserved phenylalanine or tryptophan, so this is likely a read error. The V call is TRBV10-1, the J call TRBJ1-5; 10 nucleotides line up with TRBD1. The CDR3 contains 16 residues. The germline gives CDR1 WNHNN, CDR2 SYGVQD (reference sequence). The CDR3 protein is CTSHPARQGADQPQHL. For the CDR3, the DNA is TGCACCAGTCACCCCGCCAGACAGGGGGCTGATCAGCCCCAGCATCTT.

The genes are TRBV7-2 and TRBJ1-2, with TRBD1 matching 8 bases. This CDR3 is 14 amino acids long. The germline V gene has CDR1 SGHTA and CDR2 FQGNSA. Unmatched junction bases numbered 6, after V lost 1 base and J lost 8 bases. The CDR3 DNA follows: TGTGCCAGCAGCTTAGTTTTCGGACAGGGAGGCTACACCTTC. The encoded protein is CASSLVFGQGGYTF. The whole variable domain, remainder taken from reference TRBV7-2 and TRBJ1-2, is GAGVSQSPSNKVTEKGKDVELRCDPISGHTALYWYRQSLGQGLEFLIYFQGNSAPDKSGLPSDRFSAERTGGSVSTLTIQRTQQEDSAVYLCASSLVFGQGGYTFGSGTRLTVV.

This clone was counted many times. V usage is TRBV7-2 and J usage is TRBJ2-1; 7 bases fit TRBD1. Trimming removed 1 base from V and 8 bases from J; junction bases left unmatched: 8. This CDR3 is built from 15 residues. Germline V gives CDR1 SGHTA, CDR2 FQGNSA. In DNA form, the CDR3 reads TGTGCCAGCAGCTTAGTGGACAGGCGTGTCGATGAGCAGTTCTTC. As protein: CASSLVDRRVDEQFF.

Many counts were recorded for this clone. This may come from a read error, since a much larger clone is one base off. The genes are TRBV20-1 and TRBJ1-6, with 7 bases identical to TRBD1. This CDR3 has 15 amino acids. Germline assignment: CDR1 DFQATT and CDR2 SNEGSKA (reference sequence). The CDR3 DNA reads TGCAGTGTCCGGGGGGACAGCTCCTATAATCCACCCCTCCACTTT. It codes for CSVRGDSSYNPPLHF.

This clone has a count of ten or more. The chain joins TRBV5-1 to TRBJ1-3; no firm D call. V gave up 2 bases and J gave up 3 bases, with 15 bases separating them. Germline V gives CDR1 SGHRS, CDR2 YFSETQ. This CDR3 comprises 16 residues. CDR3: CASSLGRGIGGNTIYF. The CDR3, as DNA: TGCGCCAGCAGCTTAGGTCGAGGGATTGGTGGAAACACCATATATTTT.

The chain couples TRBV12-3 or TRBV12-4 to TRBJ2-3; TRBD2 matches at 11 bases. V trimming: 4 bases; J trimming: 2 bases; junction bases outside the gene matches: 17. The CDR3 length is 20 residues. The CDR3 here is CASSSTRGSGGAADTDTQYF. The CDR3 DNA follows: TGTGCCAGCAGTTCCACCCGCGGTAGCGGGGGGGCGGCGGACACAGATACGCAGTATTTT.

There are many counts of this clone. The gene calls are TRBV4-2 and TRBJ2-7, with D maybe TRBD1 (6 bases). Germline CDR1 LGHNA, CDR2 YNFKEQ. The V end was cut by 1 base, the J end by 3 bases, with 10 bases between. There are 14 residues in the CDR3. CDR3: CASSQGAGDYEQYF. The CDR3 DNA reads TGTGCCAGCAGCCAAGGGGCAGGGGACTACGAGCAGTACTTC.

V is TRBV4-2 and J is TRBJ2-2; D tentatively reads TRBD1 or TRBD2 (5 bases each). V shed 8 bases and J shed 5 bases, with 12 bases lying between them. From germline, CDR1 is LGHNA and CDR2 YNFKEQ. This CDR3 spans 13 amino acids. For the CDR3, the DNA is TGTGCCAGCGGGCGGTGGGGGACCGGGGAGCTGTTTTTT. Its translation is CASGRWGTGELFF.

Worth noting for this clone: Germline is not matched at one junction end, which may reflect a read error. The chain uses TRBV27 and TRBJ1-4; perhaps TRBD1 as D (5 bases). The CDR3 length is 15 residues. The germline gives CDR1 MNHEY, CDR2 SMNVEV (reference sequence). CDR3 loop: CVSKSSGGTNDKLFF. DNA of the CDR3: TGTGTCAGCAAATCATCGGGGGGGACTAATGACAAACTGTTTTTT.

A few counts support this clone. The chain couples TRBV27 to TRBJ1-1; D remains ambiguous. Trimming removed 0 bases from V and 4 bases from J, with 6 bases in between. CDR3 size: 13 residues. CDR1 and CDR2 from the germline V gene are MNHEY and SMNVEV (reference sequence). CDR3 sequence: CASSLSFVTEAFF. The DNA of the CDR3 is TGTGCCAGCAGTTTATCTTTTGTCACTGAAGCTTTCTTT.

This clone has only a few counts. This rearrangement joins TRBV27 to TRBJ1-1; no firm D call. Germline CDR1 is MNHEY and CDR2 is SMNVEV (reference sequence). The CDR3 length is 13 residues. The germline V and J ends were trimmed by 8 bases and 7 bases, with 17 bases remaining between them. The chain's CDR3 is CASGYVPEGEAFF. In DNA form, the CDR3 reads TGTGCCAGCGGGTACGTGCCGGAGGGTGAAGCTTTCTTT.

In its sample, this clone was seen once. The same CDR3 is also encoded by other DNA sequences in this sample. CDR3 DNA: TGTGCCAGCAGGGAACCGGGACTAGCGGGCGGGCGTGAAACCCAGTACTTC. Encoded protein: CASREPGLAGGRETQYF. The V and J genes are TRBV28 and TRBJ2-5, with TRBD2 matching over 12 bases. The germline gives CDR1 MDHEN, CDR2 SYDVKM. The CDR3 runs 17 residues. V shed 6 bases, J shed 8 bases, and the junction held 16 bases outside the gene matches.

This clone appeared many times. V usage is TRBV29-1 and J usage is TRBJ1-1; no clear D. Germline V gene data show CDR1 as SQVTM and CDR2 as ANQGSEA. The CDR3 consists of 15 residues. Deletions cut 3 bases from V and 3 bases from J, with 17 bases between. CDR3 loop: CSVEGFDGKDTEAFF. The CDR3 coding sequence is TGCAGCGTTGAGGGGTTCGATGGGAAAGACACTGAAGCTTTCTTT.

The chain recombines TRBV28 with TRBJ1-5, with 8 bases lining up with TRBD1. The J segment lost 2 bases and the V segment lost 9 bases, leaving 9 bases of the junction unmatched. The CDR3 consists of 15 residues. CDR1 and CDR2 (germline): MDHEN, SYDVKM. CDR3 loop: CARGSGGSGNQPQHF. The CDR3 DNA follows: TGTGCCAGGGGCTCAGGGGGCAGCGGCAATCAGCCCCAGCATTTT.

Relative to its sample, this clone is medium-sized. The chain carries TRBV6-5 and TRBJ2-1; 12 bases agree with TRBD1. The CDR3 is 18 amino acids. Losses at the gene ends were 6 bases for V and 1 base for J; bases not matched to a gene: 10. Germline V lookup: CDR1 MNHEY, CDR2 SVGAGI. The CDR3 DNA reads TGTGCCAGCAGACTCCGGGACAGGGGGCATGGATCCTACAATGAGCAGTTCTTC. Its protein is CASRLRDRGHGSYNEQFF.

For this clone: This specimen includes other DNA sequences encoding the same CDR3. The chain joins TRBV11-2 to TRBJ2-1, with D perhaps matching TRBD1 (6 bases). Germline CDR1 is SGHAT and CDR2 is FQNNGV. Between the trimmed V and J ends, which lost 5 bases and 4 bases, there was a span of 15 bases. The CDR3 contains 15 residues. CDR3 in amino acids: CASSKSGTKYNEQFF. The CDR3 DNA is TGTGCCAGCAGCAAATCCGGGACAAAATACAATGAGCAGTTCTTC.

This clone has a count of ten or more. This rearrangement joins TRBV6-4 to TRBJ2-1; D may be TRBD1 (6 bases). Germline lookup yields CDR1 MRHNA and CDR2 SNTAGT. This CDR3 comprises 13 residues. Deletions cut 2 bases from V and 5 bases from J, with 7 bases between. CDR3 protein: CASSDRDNNEQFF. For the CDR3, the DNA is TGTGCCAGCAGTGACCGGGACAACAATGAGCAGTTCTTC.

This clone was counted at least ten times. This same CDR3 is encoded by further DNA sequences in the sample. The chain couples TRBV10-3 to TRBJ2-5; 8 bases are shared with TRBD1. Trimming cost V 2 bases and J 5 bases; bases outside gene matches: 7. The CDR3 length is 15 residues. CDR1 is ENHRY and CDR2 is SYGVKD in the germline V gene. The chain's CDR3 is CAISEDRGYGETQYF. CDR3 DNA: TGTGCCATCAGTGAGGACAGGGGTTATGGGGAGACCCAGTACTTC.